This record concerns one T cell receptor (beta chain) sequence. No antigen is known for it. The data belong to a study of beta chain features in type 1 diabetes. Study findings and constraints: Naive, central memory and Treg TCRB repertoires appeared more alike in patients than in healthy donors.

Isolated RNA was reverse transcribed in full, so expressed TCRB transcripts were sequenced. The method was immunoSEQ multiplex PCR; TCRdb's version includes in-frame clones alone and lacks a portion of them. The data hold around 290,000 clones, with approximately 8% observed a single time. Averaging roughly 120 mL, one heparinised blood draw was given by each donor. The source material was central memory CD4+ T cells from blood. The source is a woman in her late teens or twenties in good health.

The CDR3: CASSSLTGSTEAFF. In DNA form, the CDR3 reads TGCGCCAGCAGCTCTTTAACAGGGAGCACTGAAGCTTTCTTT. J is TRBJ1-1 and V is TRBV5-1; D may be TRBD1 (6 bases). The CDR3 is made up of 14 amino acids. V was clipped by 3 bases and J by 4 bases, with 13 bases between them. Germline V gene data show CDR1 as SGHRS and CDR2 as YFSETQ.